Listed below are T cell receptor beta chains from one sample, sequenced in a study of T cell responses to AZD1222 COVID-19 vaccine. Profiled with immunoSEQ multiplex PCR; TCRdb holds only in-frame clones, not every one. In the table there are about 140,000 clones, more than 85% of which are singletons. Material: peripheral blood, obtained 28 days after the second AZD1222 dose. These receptors were collected from an adult who received the AZD1222 COVID-19 vaccine. Each CDR3 is given with its conserved first and last residue. The D gene is left open where the match is weak. Size is omitted from some rows. Given values are once, few, many or a class for expanded clones.

d_gene	v_gene	abundance	j_gene	CDR3nt	CDR3aa
TRBD1	TRBV6-6	few	TRBJ2-7	TGTGCCAGCAGTGACCCGGGACAGGGGTCCGAGCAGTACTTC	CASSDPGQGSEQYF
.	TRBV29-1	.	TRBJ1-2	TGCAGCGTTTTGGCAGCTAATATATATGGCTACACCTTC	CSVLAANIYGYTF
TRBD1	TRBV18	.	TRBJ1-2	TGTGCCAGCTCACCGGACAGGAGAAACTATGGCTACACCTTC	CASSPDRRNYGYTF
TRBD2	TRBV9	.	TRBJ2-7	TGTGCCAGCAGCGTAGTCCCTGCGGGAGAGGAGGGCGAGCAGTACTTC	CASSVVPAGEEGEQYF
TRBD1	TRBV19	.	TRBJ1-1	TGTGCCAGTAGTATCCGATCCGCAGGGGGCCCTGAAGCTTTCTTT	CASSIRSAGGPEAFF
.	TRBV9	.	TRBJ1-5	TGTGCCAGCAGCGGGGGGAATAGCAATCAGCCCCAGCATTTT	CASSGGNSNQPQHF
.	TRBV12-3/TRBV12-4	.	TRBJ2-5	TGTGCCAGCAAGGATCAAATGAAAGAGACCCAGTACTTC	CASKDQMKETQYF
.	TRBV5-6	.	TRBJ1-2	TGTGCCAGCAGCAACGGACAGCCACCTTATGGCTACACCTTC	CASSNGQPPYGYTF
TRBD1	TRBV5-6	.	TRBJ1-1	TGTGCCAGCAGCTTGTTTATGACAGGGGACACTGAAGCTTTCTTT	CASSLFMTGDTEAFF
.	TRBV6-5	.	TRBJ1-1	TGTGCCAGCATCCCTCTGGGACAGAACACTGAAGCTTTCTTT	CASIPLGQNTEAFF
.	TRBV2	.	TRBJ2-3	TGTGCCAGCACTAGAGGCCGACTAGGGGTCACAGATACGCAGTATTTT	CASTRGRLGVTDTQYF
.	TRBV19	.	TRBJ2-3	TGTGCCAGTAGTCCTCTCTCAGATACGCAGTATTTT	CASSPLSDTQYF
.	TRBV13	.	TRBJ1-6	TGTGCCAGCAGCCCAGGGTTCGGGTTGAATTCACCCCTCCACTTT	CASSPGFGLNSPLHF
.	TRBV4-2	.	TRBJ1-1	TGTGCCAGCAGCCAAGAAACGAAGTCGAACACTGAAGCTTTCTTT	CASSQETKSNTEAFF
.	TRBV6-2/TRBV6-3	few	TRBJ2-1	TGTGCCAGCAGTTACGGTGCGGGTCTCGGGGCCAATGAGCAGTTCTTC	CASSYGAGLGANEQFF
.	TRBV9	.	TRBJ1-1	TGTGCCAGCAGCGTAGAGCTCGCCACTGAAGCTTTCTTT	CASSVELATEAFF
TRBD1	TRBV9	once	TRBJ2-1	TGTGCCAGCAGCGTGGTTCCGGACAGGGGACACAATGAGCAGTTCTTC	CASSVVPDRGHNEQFF
.	TRBV11-2	.	TRBJ1-1	TGTGCCAGCAGCTTAGTCTCTCCTTCTTTGAACACTGAAGCTTTCTTT	CASSLVSPSLNTEAFF
TRBD1	TRBV6-2/TRBV6-3	.	TRBJ1-1	TGTGCCAGCAGTTACTCCCAGGGGGCGAGTCTTTCGAACACTGAAGCTTTCTTT	CASSYSQGASLSNTEAFF
.	TRBV7-8	.	TRBJ2-1	TGTGCCAGCAGCCCGAAACTAGGCCATGAGCAGTTCTTC	CASSPKLGHEQFF
TRBD1	TRBV4-3	.	TRBJ1-4	TGCGCCAGCAGCCAAGATTTAGGGGGCGCATCAACTAATGAAAAACTGTTTTTT	CASSQDLGGASTNEKLFF
.	TRBV12-3/TRBV12-4	.	TRBJ1-2	TGTGCCACCCGGAGAATAGCTAACTATGGCTACACCTTC	CATRRIANYGYTF
.	TRBV9	.	TRBJ2-7	TGTGCCAGCAGCGTAGTTGCGACTAGTCCGTACGAGCAGTACTTC	CASSVVATSPYEQYF
.	TRBV11-2	.	TRBJ2-5	TGTGCCAGCAGCTTAGCGGGGGAGTTACAAGAGACCCAGTACTTC	CASSLAGELQETQYF
.	TRBV12-3/TRBV12-4	.	TRBJ1-1	TGTGCCAGCAGCCTCAGGGCGAACACTGAAGCTTTCTTT	CASSLRANTEAFF
.	TRBV19	.	TRBJ1-5	TGTGCCAGTACCCCTCCCCGGCGGGGGATTGGCAATCAGCCCCAGCATTTT	CASTPPRRGIGNQPQHF
.	TRBV12-3/TRBV12-4	.	TRBJ1-2	TGTGCCAGCAGCCTCGTTCGAGGCTACACCTTC	CASSLVRGYTF